This entry lists 7 T cell receptor beta chains sequenced from one sample in a study of shared clonotypes between healthy human individuals. The assay was immunoSEQ multiplex PCR, and TCRdb's table has in-frame clones only and misses some. The table shows roughly 2.6 million clones, with approximately 94% occurring only once. The sample comprised naive CD4+ T cells sorted from blood. Indicated subset: CD45RA+ positively selected. The receptors come from a man younger than 35 in good health.

The rearrangement uses TRBV11-3 and TRBJ2-3; possible D gene TRBD2, 5 bases. Trimming pared 7 bases from V and 1 base from J, leaving 12 bases between. CDR1 is SGHNT and CDR2 is YENEEA in the germline V gene. The CDR3 extends over 14 amino acids. The CDR3 DNA is TGTGCCAGCAAAAAAGGAGGAGGCACAGATACGCAGTATTTT. This encodes CASKKGGGTDTQYF.

J is TRBJ1-4 and V is TRBV4-3; 10 bases are a match to TRBD1. There are 16 residues in the CDR3. Unmatched junction bases numbered 8, after V lost 5 bases and J lost 5 bases. Per the germline V gene, CDR1 is LGHNA and CDR2 is YSLEER. CDR3 coding DNA: TGCGCCAGCAGCACAAGACCGGACAGGGGGAATGAAAAACTGTTTTTT. Its translation is CASSTRPDRGNEKLFF.

CDR3 bases: TGTGCCAGCAGCCCGCATCCAAAAGTAATCGAGCAGTACTTC. It yields the protein CASSPHPKVIEQYF. The V gene is TRBV7-2, the J gene TRBJ2-7; D gene ambiguous. Germline CDR1 and CDR2: SGHTA and FQGNSA. This CDR3 comprises 14 residues. V lost 5 bases to trimming and J lost 6 bases, with 17 bases between them.

This chain joins TRBV6-5 and TRBJ1-1; a possible D gene is TRBD1 (5 bases). Deletions cut 2 bases from V and 3 bases from J, with 16 bases between. This CDR3 comprises 16 residues. Germline V lookup: CDR1 MNHEY, CDR2 SVGAGI. Here the CDR3 reads CASSYRYGTTYTEAFF. CDR3 DNA: TGTGCCAGCAGTTACCGGTACGGGACCACCTACACTGAAGCTTTCTTT.

This clone was seen more than once but under ten times. The rearrangement links TRBV25-1 to TRBJ1-1; D gene unclear. The CDR3 covers 14 residues. Trimming took off 3 bases at V and 11 bases at J, with 19 bases between the two ends. Germline V lookup: CDR1 MGHDK, CDR2 SYGVNS. CDR3 sequence (DNA): TGTGCCAGCAGTGATGGACCCGCCCGTCAAGTCGCTTTCTTT. Its translation: CASSDGPARQVAFF.

The rearrangement joins TRBV11-2 to TRBJ2-3; 8 nucleotides align to TRBD2. The CDR3 is 17 amino acids. From germline, CDR1 is SGHAT and CDR2 FQNNGV. Trimming took 2 bases from V and 1 from J; bases not matched to a gene: 8. CDR3 in amino acids: CASSLRGAGVRTDTQYF. As DNA, the CDR3 is TGTGCCAGCAGCTTAAGAGGAGCGGGAGTGCGCACAGATACGCAGTATTTT.

This chain uses TRBV30 with TRBJ1-2; D unclear. V dropped 0 bases and J dropped 8 bases, with 13 bases sitting between them. The CDR3 is 13 residues long. CDR1 is GTSNPN, CDR2 SVGIG, per germline (reference sequence). The CDR3 here is CAWSVLGGIGYTF. The CDR3 DNA is TGTGCCTGGAGTGTACTGGGCGGTATCGGCTACACCTTC.